This TCR beta chain was observed in a study of siplizumab effects on memory and regulatory T cells. Study conclusions and caveats: Assignment of a naive or memory phenotype failed for roughly 75-97% of the proliferating CD4+ or CD8+ clones. Most alloreactive clones went unmapped to unstimulated subsets; only a minor fraction mapped. Greater diversity than memory cells seemed evident in naive T cells, which also appeared to be major alloresponse contributors. Siplizumab caused a significant drop in alloreactive sequences traceable to unstimulated CD4+ memory cells.

The V gene end was trimmed by 0 bases and the J gene end by 3 bases; junction bases not matched to a gene: 3. The CDR3 runs 17 residues. Germline-derived CDR1 and CDR2 are LGHNA and YNFKEQ. The method was immunoSEQ multiplex PCR; TCRdb's version includes in-frame clones alone and lacks a portion of them. The data show about 100,000 clones, roughly 94% seen once. Concerning this clone: What it binds is unknown.

This TCR was recovered from a human donor in good health. The sequenced material came from non-Treg CD4+ T cells sorted from blood. V usage is TRBV4-2 and J usage is TRBJ2-3, with 13 nucleotides matching TRBD2. The CDR3 loop is CASSQDLTSGRTDTQYF. CDR3 sequence (DNA): TGTGCCAGCAGCCAAGACCTGACTAGCGGGAGGACAGATACGCAGTATTTT.